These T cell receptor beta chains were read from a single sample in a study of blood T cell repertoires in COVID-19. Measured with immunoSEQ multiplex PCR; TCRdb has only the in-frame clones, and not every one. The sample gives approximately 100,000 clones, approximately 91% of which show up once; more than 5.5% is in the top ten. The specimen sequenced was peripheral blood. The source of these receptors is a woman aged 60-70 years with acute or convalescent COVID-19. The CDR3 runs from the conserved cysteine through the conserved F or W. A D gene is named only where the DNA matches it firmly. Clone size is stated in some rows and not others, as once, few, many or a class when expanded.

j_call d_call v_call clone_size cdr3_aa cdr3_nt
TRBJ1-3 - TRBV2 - CARTFSGNTIYF TGTGCCAGGACATTCTCTGGAAACACCATATATTTT
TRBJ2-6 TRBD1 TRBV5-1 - CASSRQGADGANVLTF TGCGCCAGCAGTAGGCAGGGGGCGGACGGGGCCAACGTCCTGACTTTC
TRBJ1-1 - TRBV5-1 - CASRSTPTGLNTEAFF TGCGCCAGCAGGTCTACCCCGACAGGACTGAACACTGAAGCTTTCTTT
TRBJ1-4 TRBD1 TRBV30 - CACSTGLTGSEKLFF TGTGCCTGTAGTACGGGTCTGACAGGGAGTGAAAAACTGTTTTTT
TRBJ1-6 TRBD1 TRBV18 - CASSLGQGERSPLHF TGTGCCAGCTCACTAGGACAGGGTGAGAGATCACCCCTCCACTTT
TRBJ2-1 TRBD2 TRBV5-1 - CASSLEVAGANNEQFF TGCGCCAGCAGCTTGGAGGTAGCGGGAGCGAACAATGAGCAGTTCTTC
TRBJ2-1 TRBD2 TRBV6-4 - CASSDSSGREYNEQFF TGTGCCAGCAGTGACTCTAGCGGGAGGGAGTACAATGAGCAGTTCTTC
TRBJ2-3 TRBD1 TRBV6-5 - CASTRQGGADTQYF TGTGCCAGCACCCGACAGGGTGGGGCAGATACGCAGTATTTT
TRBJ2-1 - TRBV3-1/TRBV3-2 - CASSQGLGGHNEQFF TGTGCCAGCAGCCAAGGGCTAGGAGGACACAATGAGCAGTTCTTC
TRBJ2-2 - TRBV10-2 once CASSLNTGELFF TGCGCCAGCAGCTTAAACACCGGGGAGCTGTTTTTT
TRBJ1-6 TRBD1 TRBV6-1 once CASSEAWDRFRNSPLHF TGTGCCAGCAGTGAAGCCTGGGACAGGTTTCGAAATTCACCCCTCCACTTT
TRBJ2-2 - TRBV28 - CASSLSGPRGGELFF TGTGCCAGCAGCCTCAGCGGGCCTCGAGGCGGGGAGCTGTTTTTT
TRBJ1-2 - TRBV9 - CASSVDDGLLYGYTF TGTGCCAGCAGCGTAGACGACGGACTGCTCTATGGCTACACCTTC
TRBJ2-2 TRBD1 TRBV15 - CATSPGQATGELFF TGTGCCACCAGCCCGGGACAGGCGACCGGGGAGCTGTTTTTT
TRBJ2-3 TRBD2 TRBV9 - CASSEAGGDTDTQYF TGTGCCAGCAGCGAAGCGGGAGGGGACACAGATACGCAGTATTTT
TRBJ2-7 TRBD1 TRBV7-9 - CASSPQTGSYEQYF TGTGCCAGCAGCCCCCAGACAGGGTCCTACGAGCAGTACTTC
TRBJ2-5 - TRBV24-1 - CATSDQRTEETQYF TGTGCCACCAGTGACCAACGGACAGAAGAGACCCAGTACTTC
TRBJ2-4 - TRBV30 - CAWSQPGQGGLAGNIQYF TGTGCCTGGAGCCAACCGGGACAGGGGGGACTAGCGGGTAACATTCAGTACTTC
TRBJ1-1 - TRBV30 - CACAPWSDTEAFF TGTGCCTGCGCCCCATGGTCGGACACTGAAGCTTTCTTT
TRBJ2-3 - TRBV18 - CASSPLGTDTQYF TGTGCCAGCTCACCCCTAGGCACAGATACGCAGTATTTT
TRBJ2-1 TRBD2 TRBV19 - CASSTGLAGPRRNEQFF TGTGCCAGTAGTACCGGACTAGCGGGCCCCCGGCGGAATGAGCAGTTCTTC
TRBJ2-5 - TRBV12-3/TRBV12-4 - CASRGRKETQYF TGTGCCAGCAGGGGCCGCAAAGAGACCCAGTACTTC
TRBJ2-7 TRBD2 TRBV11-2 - CASSPYTSGSTYEQYF TGTGCCAGCAGCCCGTATACTAGCGGGAGCACCTACGAGCAGTACTTC
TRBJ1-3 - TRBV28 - CASGELAGNTIYF TGTGCCAGCGGTGAGTTGGCAGGGAACACCATATATTTT
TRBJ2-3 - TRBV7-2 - CASSALGPDTQYF TGTGCCAGCAGCGCACTAGGCCCAGATACGCAGTATTTT
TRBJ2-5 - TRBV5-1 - CASSQIVAQVKETQYF TGCGCCAGCAGCCAAATTGTGGCACAGGTCAAAGAGACCCAGTACTTC
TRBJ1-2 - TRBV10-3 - CAISPTGYGGYTF TGTGCCATCAGCCCGACGGGGTATGGTGGCTACACCTTC
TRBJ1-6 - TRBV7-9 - CASSLPHSNSPLHF TGTGCCAGCAGCTTACCACACAGCAATTCACCCCTCCACTTT
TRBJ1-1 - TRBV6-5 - CASRTQGYTEAFF TGTGCCAGCAGAACCCAGGGCTACACTGAAGCTTTCTTT
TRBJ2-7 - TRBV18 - CASSLNRQERYEQYF TGTGCCAGCTCACTAAACCGACAGGAGCGCTACGAGCAGTACTTC
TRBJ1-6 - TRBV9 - CASSVGGNNSPLHF TGTGCCAGCAGCGTGGGGGGTAATAATTCACCCCTCCACTTT
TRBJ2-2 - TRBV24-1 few CATSDLSDREAGELFF TGTGCCACCAGTGACCTAAGCGACAGGGAGGCCGGGGAGCTGTTTTTT
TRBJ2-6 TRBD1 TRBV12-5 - CASGLATGSSGANVLTF TGTGCTAGTGGTTTGGCGACAGGGTCTTCTGGGGCCAACGTCCTGACTTTC
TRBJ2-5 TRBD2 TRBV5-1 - CASSYLAGGPEETQYF TGCGCCAGCAGCTATCTAGCGGGAGGGCCCGAGGAGACCCAGTACTTC
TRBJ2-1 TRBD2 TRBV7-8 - CASSLGGGREVFYNEQFF TGTGCCAGCAGCTTAGGCGGGGGGAGGGAGGTTTTCTACAATGAGCAGTTCTTC
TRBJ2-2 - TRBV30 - CAWSRNGELFF TGTGCCTGGAGCAGAAACGGGGAGCTGTTTTTT
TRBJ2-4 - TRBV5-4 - CASSLQPEDKNIQYF TGTGCCAGCAGCTTGCAGCCGGAGGACAAAAACATTCAGTACTTC
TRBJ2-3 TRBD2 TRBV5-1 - CASTLAGGMRDTQYF TGCGCCAGCACCCTAGCGGGAGGTATGAGGGATACGCAGTATTTT
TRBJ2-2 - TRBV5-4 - CASSLLNTGELFF TGTGCCAGCAGCTTGCTAAACACCGGGGAGCTGTTTTTT
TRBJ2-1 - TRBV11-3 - CASSLAGNEQFF TGTGCCAGCAGCTTAGCCGGCAATGAGCAGTTCTTC
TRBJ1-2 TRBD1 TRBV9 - CASSVVRGHENSYTF TGTGCCAGCAGCGTAGTAAGGGGGCATGAGAATAGCTACACCTTC
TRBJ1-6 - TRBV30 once CAWRARNSPLHF TGTGCCTGGAGGGCCAGAAATTCACCCCTCCACTTT
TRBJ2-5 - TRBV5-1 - CASSLSFGQQETQYF TGCGCCAGCAGCTTGAGTTTCGGACAGCAAGAGACCCAGTACTTC
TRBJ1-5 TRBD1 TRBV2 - CASTRQGGNQPQHF TGTGCCAGCACTCGGCAGGGGGGCAATCAGCCCCAGCATTTT
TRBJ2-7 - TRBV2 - CASSGLGSFWEQYF TGTGCCAGCAGTGGCCTCGGGAGTTTTTGGGAGCAGTACTTC
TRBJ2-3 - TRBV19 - CASNGGLTTDTQYF TGTGCCAGTAACGGCGGACTTACCACAGATACGCAGTATTTT
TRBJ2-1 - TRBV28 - CASSLIRPSNEQFF TGTGCCAGCAGTTTGATCCGTCCTAGCAATGAGCAGTTCTTC
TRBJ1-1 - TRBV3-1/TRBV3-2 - CASSQSEVLNTEAFF TGTGCCAGCAGCCAAAGCGAGGTACTGAACACTGAAGCTTTCTTT
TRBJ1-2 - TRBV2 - CASSELTNYGYTF TGTGCCAGCAGTGAACTAACTAACTATGGCTACACCTTC
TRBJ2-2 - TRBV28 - CASSLGGRVRNGELFF TGTGCCAGCAGTTTAGGGGGCAGGGTCAGGAACGGGGAGCTGTTTTTT
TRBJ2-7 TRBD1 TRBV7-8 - CASSSGTGAYEQYF TGTGCCAGCAGCTCAGGGACAGGGGCCTACGAGCAGTACTTC
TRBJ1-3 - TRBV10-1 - CASSEPGTGNTIYF TGCGCCAGCAGTGAACCCGGGACTGGAAACACCATATATTTT
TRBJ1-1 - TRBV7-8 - CASSLLTGDTEAFF TGTGCCAGCAGCCTCCTGACAGGTGACACTGAAGCTTTCTTT